The clone carrying this TCR beta chain was seen more than once but under ten times. The antigen remains unidentified. J lost 5 bases, V lost 3 bases, and 3 bases had no gene match. This CDR3 contains 14 residues. Germline CDR1 is SGHTA and CDR2 is FQGTGA. The sample comes from a study of neoadjuvant anti-PD-1 for oral cavity cancer. The study's findings and limits: With three patients per group, TCR findings need larger cohorts.

Blood cells were analyzed directly, without culture or expansion. Using immunoSEQ multiplex PCR, the repertoire was profiled, and TCRdb retains in-frame clones only, with some absent. The data contain 12,000 to 15,000 clones, about 67% of them singletons. The sequence was obtained from a person aged 40-85 years with oral cavity squamous cell carcinoma. The rearrangement links TRBV7-3 to TRBJ2-2, with 7 bases matching TRBD1. The sequences come from PBMCs, collected before nivolumab (anti-PD-1) treatment. The CDR3 protein is CASSLTGLTGELFF. CDR3 nucleotide sequence: TGTGCCAGCAGCTTGACAGGGTTGACCGGGGAGCTGTTTTTT. Full variable domain (outside the CDR3, taken from reference TRBV7-3 and TRBJ2-2): GAGVSQTPSNKVTEKGKYVELRCDPISGHTALYWYRQSLGQGPEFLIYFQGTGAADDSGLPNDRFFAVRPEGSVSTLKIQRTERGDSAVYLCASSLTGLTGELFFGEGSRLTVL.